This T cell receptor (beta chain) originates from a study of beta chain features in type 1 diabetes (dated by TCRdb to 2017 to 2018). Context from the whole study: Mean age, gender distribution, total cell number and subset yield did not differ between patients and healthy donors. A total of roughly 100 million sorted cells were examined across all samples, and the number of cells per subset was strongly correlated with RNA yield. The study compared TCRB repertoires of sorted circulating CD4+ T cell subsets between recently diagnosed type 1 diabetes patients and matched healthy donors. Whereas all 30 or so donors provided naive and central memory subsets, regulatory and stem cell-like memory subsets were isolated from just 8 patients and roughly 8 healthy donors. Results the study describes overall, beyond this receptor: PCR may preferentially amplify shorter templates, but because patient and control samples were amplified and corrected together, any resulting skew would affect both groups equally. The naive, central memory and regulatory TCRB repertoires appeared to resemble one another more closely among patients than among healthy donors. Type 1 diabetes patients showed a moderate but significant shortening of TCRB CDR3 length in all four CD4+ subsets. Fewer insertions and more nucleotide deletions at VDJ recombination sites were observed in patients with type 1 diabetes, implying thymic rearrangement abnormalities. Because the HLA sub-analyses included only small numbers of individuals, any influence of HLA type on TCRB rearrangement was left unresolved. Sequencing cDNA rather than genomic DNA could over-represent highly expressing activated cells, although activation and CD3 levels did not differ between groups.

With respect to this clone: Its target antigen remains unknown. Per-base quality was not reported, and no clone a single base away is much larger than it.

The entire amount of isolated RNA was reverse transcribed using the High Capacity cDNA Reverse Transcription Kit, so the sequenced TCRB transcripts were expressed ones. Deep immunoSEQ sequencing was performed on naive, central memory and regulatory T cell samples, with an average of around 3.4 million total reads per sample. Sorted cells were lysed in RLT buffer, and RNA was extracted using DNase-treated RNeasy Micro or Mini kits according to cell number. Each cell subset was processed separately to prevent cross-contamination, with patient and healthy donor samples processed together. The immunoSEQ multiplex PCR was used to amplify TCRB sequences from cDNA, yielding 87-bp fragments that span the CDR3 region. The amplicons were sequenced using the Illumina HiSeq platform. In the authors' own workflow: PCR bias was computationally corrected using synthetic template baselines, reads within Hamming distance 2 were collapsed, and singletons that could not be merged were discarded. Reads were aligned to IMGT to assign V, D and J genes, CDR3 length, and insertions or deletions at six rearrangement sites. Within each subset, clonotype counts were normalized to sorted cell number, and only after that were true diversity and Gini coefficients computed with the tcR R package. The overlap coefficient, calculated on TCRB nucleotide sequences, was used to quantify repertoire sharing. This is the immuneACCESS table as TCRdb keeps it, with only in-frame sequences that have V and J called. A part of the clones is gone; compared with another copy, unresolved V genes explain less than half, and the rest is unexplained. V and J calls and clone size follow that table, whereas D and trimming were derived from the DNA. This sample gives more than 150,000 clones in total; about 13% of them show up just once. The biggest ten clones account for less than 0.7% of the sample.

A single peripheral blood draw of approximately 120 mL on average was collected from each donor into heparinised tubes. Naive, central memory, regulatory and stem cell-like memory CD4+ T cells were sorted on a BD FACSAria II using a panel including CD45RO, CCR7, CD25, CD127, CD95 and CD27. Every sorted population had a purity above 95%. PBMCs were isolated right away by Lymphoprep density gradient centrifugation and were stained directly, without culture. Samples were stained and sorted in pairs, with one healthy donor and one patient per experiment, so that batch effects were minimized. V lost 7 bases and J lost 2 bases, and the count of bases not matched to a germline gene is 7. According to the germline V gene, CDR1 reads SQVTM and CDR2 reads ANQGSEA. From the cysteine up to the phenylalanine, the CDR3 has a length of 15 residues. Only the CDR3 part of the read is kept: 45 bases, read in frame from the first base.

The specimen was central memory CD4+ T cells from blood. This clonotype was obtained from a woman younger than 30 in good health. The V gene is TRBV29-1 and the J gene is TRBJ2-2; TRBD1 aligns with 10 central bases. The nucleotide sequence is TGCAGCGCCAGGGACAGGGGAAGAAACACCGGGGAGCTGTTTTTT. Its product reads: CSARDRGRNTGELFF.